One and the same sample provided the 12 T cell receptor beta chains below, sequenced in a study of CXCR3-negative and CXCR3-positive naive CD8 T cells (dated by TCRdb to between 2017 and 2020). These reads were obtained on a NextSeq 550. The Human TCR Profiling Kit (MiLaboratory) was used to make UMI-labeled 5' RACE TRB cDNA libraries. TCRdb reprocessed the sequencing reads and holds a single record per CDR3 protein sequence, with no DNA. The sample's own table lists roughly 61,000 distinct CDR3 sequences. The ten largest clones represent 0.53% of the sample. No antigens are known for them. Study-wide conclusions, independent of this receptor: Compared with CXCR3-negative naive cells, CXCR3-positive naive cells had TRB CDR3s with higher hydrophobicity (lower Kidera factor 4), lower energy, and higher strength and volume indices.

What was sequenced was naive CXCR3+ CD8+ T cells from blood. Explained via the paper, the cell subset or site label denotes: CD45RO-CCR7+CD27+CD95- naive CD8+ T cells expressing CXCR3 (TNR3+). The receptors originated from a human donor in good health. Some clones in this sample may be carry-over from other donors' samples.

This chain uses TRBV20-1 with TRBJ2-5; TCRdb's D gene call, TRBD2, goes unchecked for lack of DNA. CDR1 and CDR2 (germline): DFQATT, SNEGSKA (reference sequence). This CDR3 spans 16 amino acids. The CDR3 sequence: CSANTWSGGEEETQYF.

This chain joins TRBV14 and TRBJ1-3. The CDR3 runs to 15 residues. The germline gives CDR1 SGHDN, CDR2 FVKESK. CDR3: CASSRGGSSGNTIYF.

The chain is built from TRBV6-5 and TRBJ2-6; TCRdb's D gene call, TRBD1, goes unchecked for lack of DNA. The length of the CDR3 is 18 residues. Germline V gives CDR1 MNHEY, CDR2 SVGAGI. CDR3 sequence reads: CASDATGGRYSGANVLTF.

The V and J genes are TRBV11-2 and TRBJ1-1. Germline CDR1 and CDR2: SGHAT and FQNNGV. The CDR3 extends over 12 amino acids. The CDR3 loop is CASSLESPKAFF.

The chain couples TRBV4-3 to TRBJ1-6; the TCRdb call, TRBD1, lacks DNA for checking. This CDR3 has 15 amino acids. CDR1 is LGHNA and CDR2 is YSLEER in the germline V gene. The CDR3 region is CASSLGEGYNSPLHF.

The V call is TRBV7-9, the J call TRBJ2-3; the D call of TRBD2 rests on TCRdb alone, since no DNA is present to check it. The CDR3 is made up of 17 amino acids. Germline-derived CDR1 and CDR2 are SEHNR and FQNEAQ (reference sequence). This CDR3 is CASSLTERGGRTDTQYF.

CDR3 amino acids: CASKMAYTEAFF. The chain couples TRBV7-9 to TRBJ1-1. The CDR3 consists of 12 residues. Germline V gives CDR1 SEHNR, CDR2 FQNEAQ (reference sequence).

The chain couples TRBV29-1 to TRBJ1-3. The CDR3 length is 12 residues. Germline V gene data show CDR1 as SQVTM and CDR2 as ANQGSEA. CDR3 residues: CSVDVSGNTIYF.

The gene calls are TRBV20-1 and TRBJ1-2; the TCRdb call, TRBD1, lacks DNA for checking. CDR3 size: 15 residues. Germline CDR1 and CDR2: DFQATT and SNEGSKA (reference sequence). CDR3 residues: CSARDSREGNLGYTF.

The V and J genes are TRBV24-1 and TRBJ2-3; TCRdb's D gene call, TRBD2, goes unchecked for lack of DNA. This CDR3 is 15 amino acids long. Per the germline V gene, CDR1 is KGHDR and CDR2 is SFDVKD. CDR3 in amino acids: CATSDLAESTDTQYF.

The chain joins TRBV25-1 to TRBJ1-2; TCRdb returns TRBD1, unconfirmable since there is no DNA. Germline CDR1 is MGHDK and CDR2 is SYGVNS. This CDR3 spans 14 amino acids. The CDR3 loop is CASSRGTPEHGYTF.

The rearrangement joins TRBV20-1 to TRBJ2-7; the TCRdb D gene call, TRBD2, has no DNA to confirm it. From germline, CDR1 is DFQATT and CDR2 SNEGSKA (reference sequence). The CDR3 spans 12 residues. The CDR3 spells CSARLGVNEQYF.